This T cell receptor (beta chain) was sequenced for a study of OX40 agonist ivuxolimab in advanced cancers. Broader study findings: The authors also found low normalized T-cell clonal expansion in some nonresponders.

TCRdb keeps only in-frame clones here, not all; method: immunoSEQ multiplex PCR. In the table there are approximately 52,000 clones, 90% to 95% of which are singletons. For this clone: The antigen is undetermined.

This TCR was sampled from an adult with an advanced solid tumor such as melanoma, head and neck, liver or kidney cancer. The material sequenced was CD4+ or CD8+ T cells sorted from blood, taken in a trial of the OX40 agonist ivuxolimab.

The CDR3 coding sequence is TGTGCCAGCAGCCACTATCCAGGGGATAGACGGGAAGACTATGGCTACACCTTC. Its translation: CASSHYPGDRREDYGYTF. This chain joins TRBV7-2 and TRBJ1-2, with D possibly TRBD1 on 6 matching bases. The CDR3 consists of 18 residues. Germline V gene sequence: CDR1 SGHTA, CDR2 FQGNSA. The V gene lost 5 bases and the J gene lost 3 bases, with 25 bases spanning the gap. Variable domain in full (rest from reference TRBV7-2 and TRBJ1-2): GAGVSQSPSNKVTEKGKDVELRCDPISGHTALYWYRQSLGQGLEFLIYFQGNSAPDKSGLPSDRFSAERTGGSVSTLTIQRTQQEDSAVYLCASSHYPGDRREDYGYTFGSGTRLTVV.